The clone carrying this T cell receptor (beta chain) was counted only a few times. The target antigen is unknown. For TCRbeta, the library was prepared with unique molecular identifiers. TCRdb called the PCR reads again in MiXCR, with one record for every CDR3 protein. The table lists about 60,000 distinct CDR3 sequences, approximately 43% of them singletons. The data are from a study of T-cell reconstitution after alpha-beta-depleted transplantation in children. General study results and limits: After transplant, high TCRbeta diversity at day 60 in some patients arose from surviving recipient T cells and thymic progenitors. Newly produced T cells mostly provided counts and TCRbeta diversity after one year, as hyperexpanded clones declined. Several hundred expanded graft clones reportedly supplied alpha-beta T cells about two months after transplant.

The starting material was PBMCs, mostly from graft donor cells, obtained 360 days after TCRalphabeta/CD19-depleted stem cell transplant. The receptor comes from a male patient under 18 who had a stem cell transplant for acute lymphoblastic leukemia, so the T cells may come from the graft donor.

As DNA, the CDR3 is TGCGCCAGCAGTGAGGAGAGGGGGGCAAATGAGCAGTTCTTC. Protein: CASSEERGANEQFF. The chain employs TRBV10-2 and TRBJ2-1; D assignment may be TRBD1 or TRBD2 (6 bases each). CDR3 length equals 14 residues. V was trimmed by 2 bases and J by 7 bases, leaving 12 bases between them. Germline assignment: CDR1 WSHSY and CDR2 SAAADI.